This TCR beta chain was identified in a study of blood T cells in healthy people across ages. Germline V lookup: CDR1 SGHTA, CDR2 FQGNSA. Trimming pared 5 bases from V and 0 bases from J, leaving 10 bases between. CDR3 length equals 15 residues. Then a second PCR, running roughly 7 to 11 cycles, was carried out with a sample-barcoded 5' primer and a J-beta primer mix. TCRdb ran MiXCR on the 5' RACE reads and lists one entry per CDR3 protein. The table shows about 1.8 million distinct CDR3 sequences, with less than 50% occurring only once. The sequencing sample was made of blood. The clonotype was recovered from a middle-aged woman in good health. The rearrangement links TRBV7-2 to TRBJ1-4; D is uncertain. The CDR3 region is CASSRSWATNEKLFF. CDR3 nucleotide sequence: TGTGCCAGCAGCAGAAGTTGGGCAACTAATGAAAAACTGTTTTTT.